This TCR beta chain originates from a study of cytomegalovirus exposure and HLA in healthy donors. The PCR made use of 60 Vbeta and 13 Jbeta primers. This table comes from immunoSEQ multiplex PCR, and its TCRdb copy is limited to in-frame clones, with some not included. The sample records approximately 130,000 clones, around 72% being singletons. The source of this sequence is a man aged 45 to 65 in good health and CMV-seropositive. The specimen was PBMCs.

CDR3: CASSRTTGGETQYF. CDR3 DNA sequence: TGTGCCAGCAGCCGTACTACAGGGGGAGAGACCCAGTACTTC. The rearrangement links TRBV7-9 to TRBJ2-5, with TRBD1 matching 8 bases. The CDR3 covers 14 residues. V shed 5 bases, J shed 4 bases, and the junction held 6 bases outside the gene matches. Germline CDR1 reads SEHNR; CDR2 reads FQNEAQ (reference sequence).